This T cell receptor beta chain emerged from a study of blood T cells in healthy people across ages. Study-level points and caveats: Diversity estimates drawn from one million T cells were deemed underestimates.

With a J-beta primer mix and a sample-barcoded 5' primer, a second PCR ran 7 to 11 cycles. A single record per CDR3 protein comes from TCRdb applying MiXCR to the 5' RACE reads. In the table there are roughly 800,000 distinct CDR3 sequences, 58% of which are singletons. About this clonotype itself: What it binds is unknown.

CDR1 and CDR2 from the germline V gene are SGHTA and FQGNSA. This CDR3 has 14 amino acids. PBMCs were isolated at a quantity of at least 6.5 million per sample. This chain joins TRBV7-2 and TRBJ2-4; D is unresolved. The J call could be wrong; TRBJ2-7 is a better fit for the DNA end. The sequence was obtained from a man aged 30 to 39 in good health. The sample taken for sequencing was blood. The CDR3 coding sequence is TGTGCCAGCAGCCCCGCCCCGACTGGCGGCGAGCAGTACTTC. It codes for CASSPAPTGGEQYF.